A single sample is the source of the 2 T cell receptor beta chains below, sequenced in a study of blood T cell repertoires in COVID-19. The repertoire was sequenced with immunoSEQ multiplex PCR; TCRdb's copy has only in-frame clones and lacks some. Among about 35,000 clones listed, about 90% were seen once. The sample was peripheral blood. The receptor source for this set is a human donor in a cohort sampled during active COVID-19.

This chain links TRBV2 with TRBJ2-5, with 10 bases lining up with TRBD1. Germline V lookup: CDR1 SNHLY, CDR2 FYNNEI. The CDR3 extends over 13 amino acids. The V and J ends lost 10 bases and 4 bases, in that order; junction bases with no gene match: 6. This CDR3 reads CATGQGGGETQYF. The CDR3, as DNA: TGTGCCACCGGACAGGGGGGGGGAGAGACCCAGTACTTC.

The chain couples TRBV18 to TRBJ1-2, with D possibly being TRBD1 (6 bases). Trimming pared 5 bases from V and 4 bases from J, leaving 11 bases between. This CDR3 has 13 residues. Germline assignment: CDR1 KGHSH and CDR2 LQKENI. The CDR3 DNA reads as TGTGCCAGCTCAGAAGGGACACCCTATGGCTACACCTTC. As protein: CASSEGTPYGYTF.